The 13 T cell receptor beta chains listed next were all sequenced from one sample in a study of CD8+ T cells in alopecia areata. Extracted from the samples, RNA was reverse transcribed into cDNA to serve as the sequencing template. The method was immunoSEQ multiplex PCR; TCRdb's version includes in-frame clones alone and lacks a portion of them. The top ten hold about 12% of the sample, which has roughly 170,000 clones, roughly 64% seen once. Noted treatment: oral pan-JAK inhibitor, 5-10 mg twice daily. Source: CD8+ T cells sorted from blood, taken at week 24, from a patient treated with tofacitinib. The receptors were sampled from a human donor with alopecia areata.

This chain links TRBV30 with TRBJ2-7; 9 bases map to TRBD1. Germline values: CDR1 GTSNPN, CDR2 SVGIG (reference sequence). The CDR3 contains 14 residues. Trimming cost V 2 bases and J 3 bases; bases outside gene matches: 5. The DNA of the CDR3 is TGTGCCTGGAGTTCCGGGACAGGGTTCTACGAGCAGTACTTC. Protein product: CAWSSGTGFYEQYF.

The V and J genes are TRBV5-6 and TRBJ2-7; 8 bases are shared with TRBD1. The germline gives CDR1 SGHDT, CDR2 YYEEEE. J gave up 2 bases and V 4 bases, and 11 bases lay outside the gene matches. The CDR3 is 16 amino acids. Here the CDR3 DNA reads TGTGCCAGCAGCCCAACCCGACAGGGGTTACCCTACGAGCAGTACTTC. The encoded protein is CASSPTRQGLPYEQYF.

There are a few counts of this clone. The V and J genes are TRBV10-3 and TRBJ2-1, with D maybe TRBD2 (5 bases). This CDR3 region has 16 residues. CDR1 and CDR2 (germline): ENHRY, SYGVKD. V gave up 0 bases and J gave up 0 bases, with 9 bases separating them. CDR3 loop: CAISESVGSSYNEQFF. DNA for the CDR3: TGTGCCATCAGTGAGTCAGTGGGGAGCTCCTACAATGAGCAGTTCTTC.

The chain has TRBV10-3 and TRBJ1-4; TRBD1 matches at 8 bases. V lost 10 bases to trimming and J lost 1 base; unmatched junction nucleotides: 11. The germline CDR1 and CDR2 sequences are ENHRY and SYGVKD. The CDR3 has 16 amino acids. The CDR3 protein is CATRRGQEETNEKLFF. Here the CDR3 DNA reads TGTGCCACCCGGCGGGGACAGGAAGAAACTAATGAAAAACTGTTTTTT.

In DNA form, the CDR3 reads TGTGCCAGCAGCCAAAGACAGGGGTTTAATGAAAAACTGTTTTTT. Residues: CASSQRQGFNEKLFF. The chain has TRBV13 and TRBJ1-4; 8 nucleotides align to TRBD1. Germline V lookup: CDR1 PRHDT, CDR2 FYEKMQ (reference sequence). The V and J ends lost 5 bases and 4 bases, in that order; junction bases with no gene match: 6. CDR3 size: 15 residues.

The chain carries TRBV29-1 and TRBJ2-3, with 9 bases lining up with TRBD1. Germline V gene sequence: CDR1 SQVTM, CDR2 ANQGSEA. This CDR3 is 15 amino acids long. The V and J ends lost 6 bases and 6 bases, in that order; junction bases with no gene match: 13. The CDR3 DNA follows: TGCAGCGTCTCCCTGGGGACAGGGATTGGGGATACGCAGTATTTT. It encodes CSVSLGTGIGDTQYF.

This clone appeared many times. The chain combines TRBV6-1 with TRBJ2-6; D call uncertain. This CDR3 has 14 amino acids. Germline V lookup: CDR1 MNHNS, CDR2 SASEGT. Trimming pared 3 bases from V and 0 bases from J, leaving 3 bases between. CDR3 region: CASSDVSGANVLTF. In DNA, the CDR3 is TGTGCCAGCAGTGATGTCTCTGGGGCCAACGTCCTGACTTTC.

The chain recombines TRBV5-1 with TRBJ2-7, with 7 nucleotides matching TRBD1. J was trimmed by 3 bases and V by 4 bases; bases with no gene match: 4. CDR3 length: 13 residues. CDR1 and CDR2 (germline): SGHRS, YFSETQ. In nucleotides, the CDR3 is TGCGCCAGCAGCACCGGGACAGACTACGAGCAGTACTTC. It codes for CASSTGTDYEQYF. Supplemented by reference TRBV5-1 and TRBJ2-7, the full variable domain reads KAGVTQTPRYLIKTRGQQVTLSCSPISGHRSVSWYQQTPGQGLQFLFEYFSETQRNKGNFPGRFSGRQFSNSRSEMNVSTLELGDSALYLCASSTGTDYEQYFGPGTRLTVT.

This chain connects TRBV18 to TRBJ1-6, with TRBD1 matching 9 bases. The CDR3 spans 19 residues. J lost 8 bases, V lost 5 bases, and 19 bases had no gene match. Per germline, CDR1 KGHSH and CDR2 LQKENI. The CDR3 loop is CASSSDRGTDHVNDSPLHF. As DNA, the CDR3 is TGTGCCAGCTCATCCGACAGGGGGACAGATCACGTAAATGATTCACCCCTCCACTTT.

The chain couples TRBV7-6 to TRBJ2-7; TRBD2 is a possible D gene (6 bases). The CDR3 sequence is 14 residues long. Trimming removed 1 base at V and 4 bases at J, with 11 bases between. Germline lookup yields CDR1 SGHVS and CDR2 FNYEAQ. CDR3: CASSLGGGAYEQYF. CDR3 bases: TGTGCCAGCAGCTTAGGTGGAGGGGCTTACGAGCAGTACTTC.

The chain uses TRBV4-1 and TRBJ2-7; 9 bases are a match to TRBD1. This CDR3 region has 16 residues. After removal of 3 bases from V and 2 bases from J, the junction contained 8 bases not matched to a gene. Germline V lookup: CDR1 MGHRA, CDR2 YSYEKL. The CDR3 coding sequence is TGCGCCAGCAGCCAGAACCCGGGACAGGGTCCCTACGAGCAGTACTTC. This gives the protein CASSQNPGQGPYEQYF.

In its sample, this clone was seen a few times. This chain joins TRBV30 and TRBJ2-3; 10 bases agree with TRBD2. There are 15 residues in the CDR3. The V segment lost 6 bases and the J segment 6 bases; nucleotides outside the gene matches: 12. Germline V lookup: CDR1 GTSNPN, CDR2 SVGIG (reference sequence). CDR3 coding DNA: TGTGCCTGCCTCAAACCTAGCGGGGGCGAGGATACGCAGTATTTT. It specifies CACLKPSGGEDTQYF.

The chain is built from TRBV27 and TRBJ2-1; D is uncertain. Germline CDR1 MNHEY, CDR2 SMNVEV (reference sequence). CDR3 length equals 14 residues. The V end was cut by 3 bases, the J end by 1 base, with 7 bases between. CDR3 DNA sequence: TGTGCCAGCAGTTTTGGCGGATCCTACAATGAGCAGTTCTTC. Translated, it gives CASSFGGSYNEQFF.